Presented here are 26 T cell receptor beta chains from one specimen sequenced in a study of beta chain features in type 1 diabetes. Their recognized antigens are unknown. Expressed TCRB transcripts were sequenced because the isolated RNA had all been reverse transcribed beforehand. Some clones are missing from TCRdb's copy, which holds only in-frame ones; the method was immunoSEQ multiplex PCR. The sample records about 360,000 clones, approximately 12% being singletons. Study-level findings and limits: A moderate, significant TCRB CDR3 shortening appeared in type 1 diabetes across four CD4+ subsets.

Material for sequencing was naive CD4+ T cells from blood. The receptors derive from a woman aged 18-29 years with type 1 diabetes.

The table lists this clone with a few counts. J is TRBJ2-7 and V is TRBV7-2; TRBD2 agrees at 9 bases. Germline assignment: CDR1 SGHTA and CDR2 FQGNSA. Germline trimming cut 3 bases from V and 7 bases from J; bases unmatched to any gene: 7. The CDR3 spans 14 residues. The DNA of the CDR3 is TGTGCCAGCAGCTTGAGGCTAGCGGGGAGGGAGCAGTACTTC. Protein product: CASSLRLAGREQYF.

The chain employs TRBV6-5 and TRBJ2-7; D perhaps matches TRBD1 (6 bases). Per the germline V gene, CDR1 is MNHEY and CDR2 is SVGAGI. V was trimmed by 6 bases and J by 7 bases, leaving 22 bases between them. CDR3 length: 15 amino acids. Here the CDR3 DNA reads TGTGCCAGCAGGTCCTACCTAGGGGAGAGGGGGGAGCAGTACTTC. Its protein is CASRSYLGERGEQYF.

This clone was detected only a few times. The chain links TRBV5-1 to TRBJ2-5, with 12 bases that match TRBD2. Germline V CDR1 and CDR2: SGHRS, YFSETQ. There are 17 residues in the CDR3. J was trimmed by 5 bases and V by 4 bases; bases with no gene match: 12. Here the CDR3 reads CASSGGTPGLAGETQYF. The DNA for the CDR3 is TGCGCCAGCAGCGGAGGGACACCGGGACTAGCGGGCGAGACCCAGTACTTC. Full variable domain (outside the CDR3, taken from reference TRBV5-1 and TRBJ2-5): KAGVTQTPRYLIKTRGQQVTLSCSPISGHRSVSWYQQTPGQGLQFLFEYFSETQRNKGNFPGRFSGRQFSNSRSEMNVSTLELGDSALYLCASSGGTPGLAGETQYFGPGTRLLVL.

The chain uses TRBV19 and TRBJ1-5, with 7 bases matching TRBD1. Germline CDR1 and CDR2: LNHDA and SQIVND (reference sequence). This CDR3 is 15 amino acids long. V lost 1 base, J lost 7 bases, and 7 bases stayed unmatched. In nucleotides, the CDR3 is TGTGCCAGTAGTATAGGACAGGGCTCGAGGCAGCCCCAGCATTTT. Amino acid sequence: CASSIGQGSRQPQHF.

Only a few counts were recorded for this clone. This CDR3 reads CASSSRTFGDYEQYF. CDR3 nucleotides: TGTGCCAGCAGCTCCAGGACTTTCGGGGACTACGAGCAGTACTTC. This sequence joins TRBV5-4 and TRBJ2-7; possible D gene TRBD2, 5 bases. CDR1 is SGHNT, CDR2 YYREEE, per germline (reference sequence). Trimming removed 3 bases at V and 3 bases at J, with 16 bases between. CDR3 length: 15 amino acids.

The gene calls are TRBV25-1 and TRBJ2-5; a weak D match, TRBD1 (6 bases). CDR3 length: 13 amino acids. Between the trimmed V and J ends, which lost 6 bases and 5 bases, there was a span of 13 bases. The germline CDR1 and CDR2 sequences are MGHDK and SYGVNS. CDR3 bases: TGTGCCAGCAGCCACAGGGCCGGGGAGACCCAGTACTTC. Residues: CASSHRAGETQYF.

This chain uses TRBV6-5 with TRBJ2-7; TRBD2 matches 7 bases. CDR1 and CDR2 (germline): MNHEY, SVGAGI. V trimming: 6 bases; J trimming: 3 bases; junction bases outside the gene matches: 8. The CDR3 has 14 residues. CDR3 in DNA: TGTGCCAGCAGCCCCGGGGGAGGGAACTACGAGCAGTACTTC. Translation gives CASSPGGGNYEQYF.

J is TRBJ1-1 and V is TRBV11-2, with D tentatively TRBD1 (5 bases). CDR1 is SGHAT and CDR2 is FQNNGV in the germline V gene. V was cut by 5 bases and J by 7 bases, with 20 bases left in between. This CDR3 spans 15 amino acids. Here the CDR3 DNA reads TGTGCCAGCAGCCCCCCCGGCAGGAGGGGCCGTGAAGCTTTCTTT. Its translation: CASSPPGRRGREAFF.

This chain connects TRBV7-2 to TRBJ1-1; 7 nucleotides agree with TRBD1. V gave up 5 bases and J gave up 5 bases; unmatched junction bases: 8. Germline values: CDR1 SGHTA, CDR2 FQGNSA. The CDR3 spans 14 residues. Here the CDR3 reads CASSPDRARTEAFF. CDR3 nucleotides: TGTGCCAGCAGCCCCGACAGGGCGAGGACTGAAGCTTTCTTT.

The CDR3 nucleotides are TGTGCCAGCCAGATACTAGCGGGCCACAATGAGCAGTTCTTC. This encodes CASQILAGHNEQFF. This chain links TRBV2 with TRBJ2-1; TRBD2 agrees at 9 bases. The CDR3 covers 14 residues. The junction had 7 bases not matched to a gene; V was cut back by 8 bases and J by 5 bases. CDR1 SNHLY and CDR2 FYNNEI come from the germline V gene.

Only a few counts were recorded for this clone. This chain connects TRBV28 to TRBJ2-6; a weak D match, TRBD1 (5 bases). V lost 5 bases and J lost 13, with 9 bases in between. This CDR3 has 11 residues. Per the germline V gene, CDR1 is MDHEN and CDR2 is SYDVKM. For the CDR3, the DNA is TGTGCCAGCAGTGGGGCTGAGGTCCTGACTTTC. Protein: CASSGAEVLTF.

This clone has just a few counts. The rearrangement links TRBV6-5 to TRBJ1-5, with D tentatively TRBD1 (5 bases). The germline V gene has CDR1 MNHEY and CDR2 SVGAGI. The V gene lost 5 bases and the J gene lost 4 bases, with 15 bases spanning the gap. The CDR3 length is 15 residues. The CDR3 spells CASSPRPQGNQPQHF. The DNA of the CDR3 is TGTGCCAGCAGTCCGCGCCCGCAGGGAAATCAGCCCCAGCATTTT.

The V call is TRBV6-5, the J call TRBJ2-3; 11 bases are shared with TRBD2. The length of the CDR3 is 15 residues. V lost 4 bases to trimming and J lost 5 bases; unmatched junction nucleotides: 5. Germline CDR1 MNHEY, CDR2 SVGAGI. Here the CDR3 DNA reads TGTGCCAGCAGTTCCTTAGCGGGGGGGATAGATACGCAGTATTTT. This codes for CASSSLAGGIDTQYF.

The chain employs TRBV7-8 and TRBJ1-5; D gene unclear. Germline lookup yields CDR1 SGHVS and CDR2 FQNEAQ. Between the trimmed V and J ends, which lost 5 bases and 6 bases, there was a span of 14 bases. The CDR3 has 14 residues. This chain's CDR3 is CASSGRVMGQPQHF. In nucleotides, the CDR3 is TGTGCCAGCAGCGGGCGGGTAATGGGTCAGCCCCAGCATTTT.

This chain joins TRBV7-2 and TRBJ2-3; 7 bases are shared with TRBD2. V trimming: 3 bases; J trimming: 2 bases; junction bases outside the gene matches: 8. CDR3 length: 16 amino acids. The germline V gene has CDR1 SGHTA and CDR2 FQGNSA. The CDR3 spells CASSFPASGYTDTQYF. Written as DNA, the CDR3 is TGTGCCAGCAGCTTTCCAGCTAGCGGATACACAGATACGCAGTATTTT.

The genes are TRBV25-1 and TRBJ1-4; D may be TRBD1 (6 bases). The CDR3 is 15 amino acids. Trimming shortened V by 1 base and J by 4 bases, and 10 bases separated the two germline ends. The V gene's germline CDR1 is MGHDK and CDR2 SYGVNS. The CDR3 loop reads CASSEFRGHNEKLFF. The CDR3 nucleotides are TGTGCCAGCAGTGAATTTCGGGGACATAATGAAAAACTGTTTTTT.

The chain is built from TRBV9 and TRBJ1-1; D remains unclear. The CDR3 contains 14 residues. The germline V and J ends were trimmed by 6 bases and 1 base, with 13 bases remaining between them. Germline assignment: CDR1 SGDLS and CDR2 YYNGEE. The CDR3 DNA follows: TGTGCCAGCACCTCCGGGAGGACGAACACTGAAGCTTTCTTT. It is translated as CASTSGRTNTEAFF.

The chain joins TRBV5-1 to TRBJ1-1, with 7 bases matching TRBD1. Germline V gene lookup returns CDR1 SGHRS and CDR2 YFSETQ. The CDR3 contains 15 residues. The V segment lost 0 bases and the J segment 0 bases; nucleotides outside the gene matches: 2. The CDR3 region has the DNA TGCGCCAGCAGCTTGGCGGACAGGCTGAACACTGAAGCTTTCTTT. Protein product: CASSLADRLNTEAFF.

The V gene is TRBV9, the J gene TRBJ2-1; 11 bases match TRBD2. J lost 7 bases, V lost 2 bases, and 8 bases had no gene match. This CDR3 comprises 16 residues. Germline CDR1 reads SGDLS; CDR2 reads YYNGEE. The CDR3 DNA reads as TGTGCCAGCAGCGTGGCGGGACTAGCGGTAAGAAATGAGCAGTTCTTC. This translates into CASSVAGLAVRNEQFF.

This chain uses TRBV29-1 with TRBJ1-2; perhaps TRBD1 as D (6 bases). The CDR3 extends over 13 amino acids. CDR1 and CDR2 (germline): SQVTM, ANQGSEA. V dropped 3 bases and J dropped 2 bases, with 10 bases sitting between them. The DNA of the CDR3 is TGCAGCGTTGACTTGGGGGCGAACTATGGCTACACCTTC. Translation gives CSVDLGANYGYTF.

The chain uses TRBV19 and TRBJ2-7; TRBD2 matches 9 bases. Germline CDR1 and CDR2: LNHDA and SQIVND (reference sequence). The CDR3 consists of 17 residues. J was trimmed by 1 base and V by 5 bases; bases with no gene match: 12. The CDR3 DNA reads as TGTGCCAGTAGTCGGTCTAGCGGGACTCGGGGTTCCTACGAGCAGTACTTC. Protein sequence: CASSRSSGTRGSYEQYF.

This clone was found a few times. The chain employs TRBV28 and TRBJ2-3, with TRBD1 as a possible D gene (5 bases). Per germline, CDR1 MDHEN and CDR2 SYDVKM. V dropped 2 bases and J dropped 2 bases, with 8 bases sitting between them. There are 14 residues in the CDR3. The chain's CDR3 is CASSLAGNTDTQYF. CDR3 DNA: TGTGCCAGCAGTTTAGCAGGGAACACAGATACGCAGTATTTT.

This clone was detected a few times. The J gene is TRBJ1-5, the V gene TRBV11-1; TRBD1 might be the D (5 bases). CDR1 and CDR2 (germline): SGHAT, FQDESV (reference sequence). CDR3 length: 13 amino acids. V was clipped by 5 bases and J by 6 bases, with 11 bases between them. The CDR3 DNA reads as TGTGCCAGCAGCATTACGGGGGGTCAGCCCCAGCATTTT. This encodes CASSITGGQPQHF.

This clone has a handful of counts. The rearrangement links TRBV7-2 to TRBJ2-5, with 12 bases that match TRBD2. The V and J ends lost 5 bases and 1 base, in that order; junction bases with no gene match: 5. CDR3 length equals 16 residues. Looked up from germline, CDR1 is SGHTA and CDR2 is FQGNSA. CDR3 DNA sequence: TGTGCCAGCAGCGGTGGACTAGCGGGGACCCAAGAGACCCAGTACTTC. Protein: CASSGGLAGTQETQYF. Using reference TRBV7-2 and TRBJ2-5 for the parts outside the CDR3, the full variable domain is GAGVSQSPSNKVTEKGKDVELRCDPISGHTALYWYRQSLGQGLEFLIYFQGNSAPDKSGLPSDRFSAERTGGSVSTLTIQRTQQEDSAVYLCASSGGLAGTQETQYFGPGTRLLVL.

This clone was counted a few times. The chain employs TRBV2 and TRBJ2-3; D may be TRBD1 (5 bases). The CDR3 is 13 amino acids. CDR1 SNHLY and CDR2 FYNNEI come from the germline V gene. V shed 5 bases and J shed 5 bases, with 11 bases lying between them. The DNA of the CDR3 is TGTGCCAGCAGTTCCCAGGGAATAGATACGCAGTATTTT. It encodes CASSSQGIDTQYF.

This clone has just a few counts. The rearrangement uses TRBV5-1 and TRBJ2-3, with D possibly being TRBD1 (5 bases). The CDR3 is 13 residues long. The V gene's germline CDR1 is SGHRS and CDR2 YFSETQ. Trimming pared 1 base from V and 3 bases from J, leaving 6 bases between. The CDR3 bases are TGCGCCAGCAGCTTGCAGGGTACAGATACGCAGTATTTT. It is translated as CASSLQGTDTQYF.